The source of this T cell receptor (beta chain) is a study of response to subunit inactivated influenza vaccine. This clonotype came up a few times. The antigen remains undetermined. The CDR3 totals 16 residues. Trimming took 5 bases from V and 4 from J; bases not matched to a gene: 8. The germline V gene encodes CDR1 SEHNR and CDR2 FQNEAQ (reference sequence). Each CDR3 protein is one row after TCRdb ran MiXCR on the RT-PCR reads. Of around 540,000 distinct CDR3 sequences in the sample, about 11% were seen once. Broader study findings: A suggestion made by the authors is that each seasonal influenza vaccination recruits few new T cells.

The material sequenced was PBMCs from blood, taken on the day of vaccination. The V gene is TRBV7-9, the J gene TRBJ2-7, with 13 bases matching TRBD2. The source of this sequence is a man aged 45 to 65 who received an inactivated influenza vaccine. CDR3: CASSPPGLAGVYEQYF. In DNA, the CDR3 is TGTGCCAGCAGCCCGCCAGGACTAGCGGGGGTTTACGAGCAGTACTTC.